Shown below are 25 T cell receptor beta chains from a single sample sequenced in a study of blood T cell repertoires in COVID-19. Some clones are missing from TCRdb's copy, which holds only in-frame ones; the method was immunoSEQ multiplex PCR. The repertoire includes 190,000 or so clones, 86% of them detected once, and approximately 4% sits in the top ten. Sequencing used PBMCs or T cells enriched from blood (not recorded which). The receptors derive from a woman aged 25 to 39 who had been exposed to COVID-19.

V is TRBV29-1 and J is TRBJ1-2; the match to TRBD1 covers 9 bases. CDR1 is SQVTM, CDR2 ANQGSEA, per germline. J was trimmed by 3 bases and V by 6 bases; bases with no gene match: 8. This CDR3 has 14 amino acids. CDR3: CSVGGTGNDYGYTF. The DNA for the CDR3 is TGCAGCGTAGGAGGGACAGGGAACGACTATGGCTACACCTTC.

This clone was observed a single time. The chain uses TRBV30 and TRBJ2-1, with no clear D. Per germline, CDR1 GTSNPN and CDR2 SVGIG (reference sequence). This CDR3 spans 16 amino acids. V gave up 0 bases and J gave up 7 bases, with 19 bases separating them. CDR3 loop: CAWSVEVLDLWNEQFF. In DNA, the CDR3 is TGTGCCTGGAGTGTTGAGGTACTTGATTTATGGAATGAGCAGTTCTTC.

This sequence joins TRBV6-5 and TRBJ2-5, with a tentative D call TRBD2 (6 bases). Germline V CDR1 and CDR2: MNHEY, SVGAGI. CDR3 length equals 14 residues. Trimming took 7 bases from V and 5 from J, leaving 17 bases between them. In DNA, the CDR3 is TGTGCCAGCATGGTCCTGAGGGGAGGCGAGACCCAGTACTTC. Translated: CASMVLRGGETQYF.

CDR3 bases: TGTGCCAGCAGCCAAGAGAGAACGGGATCTTATGGCTACACCTTC. As protein: CASSQERTGSYGYTF. The chain recombines TRBV3-1 (or the pseudogene TRBV3-2) with TRBJ1-2, with D uncertain. Germline V gene sequence: CDR1 LGHDT, CDR2 YNNKEL (reference sequence). Trimming took 0 bases from V and 5 from J, leaving 13 bases between them. This CDR3 contains 15 residues.

The chain couples TRBV14 to TRBJ1-1; D is undetermined. The CDR3 has 13 amino acids. V shed 3 bases and J shed 1 base, with 6 bases lying between them. Germline V gene lookup returns CDR1 SGHDN and CDR2 FVKESK. This CDR3 reads CASSQTRNTEAFF. In nucleotides, the CDR3 is TGTGCCAGCAGCCAGACAAGGAACACTGAAGCTTTCTTT.

The CDR3 DNA sequence: TGTGCCAGCAGTGGGGAGCGGGGTACCGGGGAGCTGTTTTTT. Its protein product is CASSGERGTGELFF. The V and J genes are TRBV2 and TRBJ2-2, with 7 bases matching TRBD2. Germline V CDR1 and CDR2: SNHLY, FYNNEI. The CDR3 runs 14 residues. V was clipped by 4 bases and J by 5 bases; unmatched bases: 4.

This chain uses TRBV27 with TRBJ2-7; TRBD1 is a possible D gene (5 bases). V was trimmed by 8 bases and J by 4 bases, leaving 15 bases between them. The germline CDR1 and CDR2 sequences are MNHEY and SMNVEV (reference sequence). The CDR3 runs 13 residues. Here the CDR3 reads CASGSLGVYEQYF. The CDR3 coding sequence is TGTGCCAGCGGAAGCCTAGGGGTATACGAGCAGTACTTC.

The CDR3 DNA sequence: TGTGCCAGCAGCTTTTCCGGGACTAGCGGGGGAGTGCAGTTCTTC. Protein product: CASSFSGTSGGVQFF. The chain carries TRBV11-2 and TRBJ2-1; 14 nucleotides agree with TRBD2. Trimming cost V 3 bases and J 12 bases; bases outside gene matches: 7. Germline V gives CDR1 SGHAT, CDR2 FQNNGV. This CDR3 is 15 amino acids long.

Only one count was recorded for this clone. This chain joins TRBV6-6 and TRBJ1-6; 9 bases map to TRBD1. The germline V gene encodes CDR1 MNHNY and CDR2 SVGAGI (reference sequence). V trimming: 7 bases; J trimming: 2 bases; junction bases outside the gene matches: 6. The CDR3 extends over 16 amino acids. CDR3 sequence: CASNGQGRTYNSPLHF. In DNA form, the CDR3 reads TGTGCCAGCAATGGACAGGGGAGGACCTATAATTCACCCCTCCACTTT.

The rearrangement uses TRBV7-8 and TRBJ1-2; 8 nucleotides align to TRBD1. Trimming cost V 2 bases and J 7 bases; bases outside gene matches: 12. The length of the CDR3 is 16 residues. CDR1 SGHVS and CDR2 FQNEAQ come from the germline V gene. DNA of the CDR3: TGTGCCAGCAGCTTATGGGGGGACAGGACGACCGGTGGCTACACCTTC. The encoded protein is CASSLWGDRTTGGYTF.

The chain has TRBV11-2 and TRBJ1-2, with a weak D call TRBD1 (6 bases). The CDR3 contains 15 residues. The ends were cut back, 5 bases at V and 8 bases at J, with 21 bases in the middle. The V gene's germline CDR1 is SGHAT and CDR2 FQNNGV. The CDR3 sequence: CASSLAGGGDGGYTF. CDR3 in DNA: TGTGCCAGCAGCCTGGCGGGGGGGGGCGATGGAGGCTACACCTTC.

The chain joins TRBV5-1 to TRBJ1-2, with TRBD1 identical over 7 bases. The CDR3 has 14 residues. The V segment lost 7 bases and the J segment 4 bases; nucleotides outside the gene matches: 10. Per germline, CDR1 SGHRS and CDR2 YFSETQ. CDR3 sequence reads: CASARDRALYGYTF. The CDR3, as DNA: TGCGCCAGCGCCCGGGACAGAGCTCTCTATGGCTACACCTTC.

The chain combines TRBV6-1 with TRBJ1-1, with D possibly being TRBD1 (5 bases). V was cut by 2 bases and J by 4 bases, with 17 bases left in between. This CDR3 comprises 16 residues. Germline V gives CDR1 MNHNS, CDR2 SASEGT. In DNA form, the CDR3 reads TGTGCCAGCAGTGAACGGCAGGGAAGGAAGGGCACTGAAGCTTTCTTT. Translated: CASSERQGRKGTEAFF.

The gene calls are TRBV19 and TRBJ1-1, with 7 bases matching TRBD1. From germline, CDR1 is LNHDA and CDR2 SQIVND (reference sequence). The CDR3 spans 14 residues. The V gene end was trimmed by 4 bases and the J gene end by 1 base; junction bases not matched to a gene: 3. CDR3: CASSTAGGNTEAFF. The CDR3 DNA is TGTGCCAGTAGTACAGCAGGGGGGAACACTGAAGCTTTCTTT.

The rearrangement joins TRBV5-1 to TRBJ2-2; D ambiguous. The CDR3 is made up of 14 amino acids. The V end lost 6 bases, the J end lost 0 bases, and 9 bases lay between the germline ends. The germline CDR1 and CDR2 sequences are SGHRS and YFSETQ. The CDR3 spells CASTPPSNTGELFF. The CDR3 coding sequence is TGCGCCAGCACCCCTCCTTCGAACACCGGGGAGCTGTTTTTT.

The rearrangement links TRBV27 to TRBJ2-1, with 8 bases matching TRBD1. V trimming: 5 bases; J trimming: 6 bases; junction bases outside the gene matches: 9. The CDR3 loop spans 15 amino acids. Germline V lookup: CDR1 MNHEY, CDR2 SMNVEV (reference sequence). Written as DNA, the CDR3 is TGTGCCAGCAGTCCCCGGACAGGGTCAGGCAATGAGCAGTTCTTC. The encoded protein is CASSPRTGSGNEQFF.

The chain combines TRBV6-2 or TRBV6-3 with TRBJ2-3, with 13 nucleotides matching TRBD2. Germline assignment: CDR1 MNHEY and CDR2 SVGEGT. Unmatched junction bases numbered 7, after V lost 6 bases and J lost 1 base. There are 17 residues in the CDR3. The CDR3 region is CASSPLAGGVGTDTQYF. As DNA, the CDR3 is TGTGCCAGCAGCCCACTAGCGGGGGGGGTGGGCACAGATACGCAGTATTTT.

The V call is TRBV14, the J call TRBJ1-1; no reliable D call. Germline V CDR1 and CDR2: SGHDN, FVKESK. The CDR3 contains 16 residues. Trimming removed 0 bases from V and 5 bases from J, with 16 bases in between. The CDR3 spells CASSQETRMGGTEAFF. CDR3 bases: TGTGCCAGCAGCCAAGAGACTAGGATGGGCGGAACTGAAGCTTTCTTT. Full variable domain (remainder filled in from reference TRBV14 and TRBJ1-1): EAGVTQFPSHSVIEKGQTVTLRCDPISGHDNLYWYRRVMGKEIKFLLHFVKESKQDESGMPNNRFLAERTGGTYSTLKVQPAELEDSGVYFCASSQETRMGGTEAFFGQGTRLTVV.

In this sample, this clone turned up a few times. This sample includes further DNA sequences coding for the same CDR3. The rearrangement joins TRBV3-1 (or the pseudogene TRBV3-2) to TRBJ1-6; D is ambiguous. The CDR3 loop spans 13 amino acids. From germline, CDR1 is LGHDT and CDR2 YNNKEL (reference sequence). V was clipped by 3 bases and J by 8 bases, with 8 bases between them. For the CDR3, the DNA is TGTGCCAGCAGCCAGGTCCGGGATTCACCCCTCCACTTT. Translated: CASSQVRDSPLHF.

This rearrangement joins TRBV24-1 to TRBJ1-5; 9 bases are shared with TRBD1. CDR3 length equals 15 residues. Per the germline V gene, CDR1 is KGHDR and CDR2 is SFDVKD. Trimming removed 6 bases from V and 3 bases from J; junction bases left unmatched: 5. CDR3 loop: CATSLGTGSNQPQHF. In DNA form, the CDR3 reads TGTGCCACCAGTCTCGGGACAGGGTCCAATCAGCCCCAGCATTTT.

CDR3 nucleotide sequence: TGTGCCAGCAGCTTGGCCCCGGGACAGGGGGCTGATACGCAGTATTTT. The encoded protein is CASSLAPGQGADTQYF. The chain uses TRBV5-4 and TRBJ2-3, with 12 nucleotides matching TRBD1. Germline V gives CDR1 SGHNT, CDR2 YYREEE (reference sequence). The junction had 5 bases not matched to a gene; V was cut back by 0 bases and J by 6 bases. The CDR3 runs 16 residues.

The CDR3 DNA is TGCGCCAGCAGCTTGCAGGGAGGCCCTATCACTGAAGCTTTCTTT. Translation: CASSLQGGPITEAFF. The rearrangement joins TRBV5-1 to TRBJ1-1, with a possible D match to TRBD1 (5 bases). Germline loops: CDR1 SGHRS, CDR2 YFSETQ. Trimming removed 1 base at V and 4 bases at J, with 14 bases between. This CDR3 region has 15 residues.

The chain links TRBV18 to TRBJ2-5; TRBD2 matches at 14 bases. The CDR3 is 17 amino acids. Trimming took 3 bases from V and 1 from J; bases not matched to a gene: 4. Germline values: CDR1 KGHSH, CDR2 LQKENI. The CDR3 sequence is CASSPRGLAGVQETQYF. CDR3 sequence (DNA): TGTGCCAGCTCACCCCGGGGACTAGCGGGGGTCCAAGAGACCCAGTACTTC. The full variable domain, in which reference TRBV18 and TRBJ2-5 provide the parts outside the CDR3, is NAGVMQNPRHLVRRRGQEARLRCSPMKGHSHVYWYRQLPEEGLKFMVYLQKENIIDESGMPKERFSAEFPKEGPSILRIQQVVRGDSAAYFCASSPRGLAGVQETQYFGPGTRLLVL.

This clone was counted once. The V and J genes are TRBV5-1 and TRBJ2-6; possibly TRBD2 for D (6 bases). The CDR3 is 17 amino acids. CDR1 and CDR2 (germline): SGHRS, YFSETQ. Trimming removed 1 base from V and 1 base from J, with 12 bases in between. CDR3 in amino acids: CASSLTRGNSGANVLTF. DNA for the CDR3: TGCGCCAGCAGCTTGACCCGGGGGAATTCTGGGGCCAACGTCCTGACTTTC.

The gene calls are TRBV9 and TRBJ1-6; 8 nucleotides line up with TRBD1. Germline CDR1 is SGDLS and CDR2 is YYNGEE. After removal of 2 bases from V and 6 bases from J, the junction contained 1 base not matched to a gene. The CDR3 runs 14 residues. The DNA for the CDR3 is TGTGCCAGCAGCGTGGACAGGGCTAATTCACCCCTCCACTTT. Its protein product is CASSVDRANSPLHF.